This T cell receptor (beta chain) was sequenced for a study of PD-1 blockade in mismatch repair-deficient tumors. Using immunoSEQ multiplex PCR, the repertoire was profiled, and TCRdb retains in-frame clones only, with some absent. The sample holds about 10,000 clones, roughly 86% seen once. Details on this clone: What it recognizes is unknown.

Germline V gene data show CDR1 as MDHEN and CDR2 as SYDVKM. The V gene lost 8 bases and the J gene lost 1 base, with 21 bases spanning the gap. The CDR3 covers 16 residues. Time point denoted: approximately 11-day in vitro stimulation with candidate neoantigen peptide 2. The source material was cells cultured in vitro, sampled from a patient treated with pembrolizumab. The rearrangement links TRBV28 to TRBJ2-7, with a possible D match to TRBD2 (5 bases). The receptor's source is an adult with mismatch repair-deficient cancer. CDR3 residues: CASQAYGKILSYEQYF. CDR3 nucleotide sequence: TGTGCCAGCCAAGCCTACGGGAAGATCCTGTCCTACGAGCAGTACTTC.